What follows are 8 T cell receptor beta chains derived from one specimen sequenced in a study of B cell selection in AIRE deficiency. Sequencing was performed with immunoSEQ multiplex PCR; in TCRdb, only in-frame clones are kept and a portion is missing. The sample holds roughly 22,000 clones, 94% seen once. Regulatory T cells were sorted as CD4+CD25hiCD127low/negative. Sequencing input: Tregs sorted from PBMCs. These receptors all come from a human donor with AIRE deficiency.

The chain links TRBV7-2 to TRBJ2-7; a possible D gene is TRBD2 (5 bases). Germline CDR1 is SGHTA and CDR2 is FQGNSA. V was cut by 4 bases and J by 4 bases, with 8 bases left in between. The CDR3 sequence is 12 residues long. The DNA of the CDR3 is TGTGCCAGCAGCTCCGACTATTACGAGCAGTACTTC. This translates into CASSSDYYEQYF.

This rearrangement joins TRBV28 to TRBJ1-3; D is ambiguous. The CDR3 is 13 residues long. From germline, CDR1 is MDHEN and CDR2 SYDVKM. The ends were cut back, 10 bases at V and 0 bases at J, with 10 bases in the middle. This CDR3 is CATVLDSGNTIYF. Written as DNA, the CDR3 is TGTGCCACCGTCCTTGACTCTGGAAACACCATATATTTT.

Concerning this clone: Sequence at one end of the junction differs from germline and may be a read error. The chain has TRBV10-3 and TRBJ2-7, with D perhaps being TRBD1 or TRBD2 (5 bases each). Germline CDR1 ENHRY, CDR2 SYGVKD. CDR3 length: 13 residues. CDR3 nucleotide sequence: TGTGCCATCACTGAGGGACCACTGGACGAGCAGTACTTC. Protein sequence: CAITEGPLDEQYF.

This chain uses TRBV27 with TRBJ2-7, with no clear D. CDR1 MNHEY and CDR2 SMNVEV come from the germline V gene (reference sequence). The CDR3 sequence is 13 residues long. Trimming took off 6 bases at V and 1 base at J, with 10 bases between the two ends. CDR3 sequence reads: CASSPAASYEQYF. CDR3 nucleotides: TGTGCCAGCAGCCCCGCCGCATCCTACGAGCAGTACTTC.

J is TRBJ2-5 and V is TRBV2, with 8 nucleotides matching TRBD1. Germline-derived CDR1 and CDR2 are SNHLY and FYNNEI. The CDR3 is 14 residues long. V lost 8 bases and J lost 4; bases outside the gene matches: 9. Here the CDR3 reads CASSLDRAGETQYF. In DNA form, the CDR3 reads TGTGCCAGCTCGTTGGACAGGGCTGGAGAGACCCAGTACTTC. Using reference TRBV2 and TRBJ2-5 for the parts outside the CDR3, the full variable domain is EPEVTQTPSHQVTQMGQEVILRCVPISNHLYFYWYRQILGQKVEFLVSFYNNEISEKSEIFDDQFSVERPDGSNFTLKIRSTKLEDSAMYFCASSLDRAGETQYFGPGTRLLVL.

The chain recombines TRBV19 with TRBJ2-6; D perhaps matches TRBD1 (6 bases). The CDR3 has 13 residues. V dropped 5 bases and J dropped 5 bases, with 7 bases sitting between them. CDR1 LNHDA and CDR2 SQIVND come from the germline V gene (reference sequence). Here the CDR3 reads CASSWDRANVLTF. CDR3 nucleotide sequence: TGTGCCAGTAGTTGGGACAGGGCCAACGTCCTGACTTTC.

DNA of the CDR3: TGTGCCAGCAGCTTCCCTAGGACGGGACAGGGACTGCATGAGCAGTTCTTC. Its translation is CASSFPRTGQGLHEQFF. This chain joins TRBV11-1 and TRBJ2-1; TRBD1 agrees at 9 bases. The CDR3 runs to 17 residues. V lost 3 bases to trimming and J lost 8 bases; unmatched junction nucleotides: 14. Germline V gives CDR1 SGHAT, CDR2 FQDESV (reference sequence).

The J gene is TRBJ1-5, the V gene TRBV5-6; maybe TRBD1 (5 bases). This CDR3 is built from 15 residues. Trimming shortened V by 0 bases and J by 9 bases, and 16 bases separated the two germline ends. Germline CDR1 is SGHDT and CDR2 is YYEEEE. CDR3 sequence: CASSLAGRRGAPQHF. As DNA, the CDR3 is TGTGCCAGCAGCTTGGCCGGGAGACGCGGGGCGCCCCAGCATTTT.